Detailed here is one T cell receptor (beta chain). This clonotype was detected many times. Its antigen remains unidentified. No qualities accompany the bases; no much larger clone lies one base away. These data originate in a study of response to subunit inactivated influenza vaccine (dated by TCRdb to about 2018). Broadly, across the study: To follow how T cells responded to a trivalent subunit inactivated influenza vaccine, the researchers relied on deep quantitative profiling of the T cell receptor repertoire. Here is what the overall study found, with its caveats: The authors suggested that each seasonal influenza vaccination may recruit only a limited number of new T cells.

The sample's time point label is to be understood as: 45 days after influenza vaccine administration. Deletion took 3 bases off V and 5 bases off J, with a span of 10 bases between the germline ends. CDR3 length: 13 amino acids, cysteine to phenylalanine. Only CDR3 DNA is held: 39 bases, read in frame from base 1. The library was prepared using RT-PCR. Sequencing was carried out with an Illumina HiSeq 2500. The raw public data were reprocessed by TCRdb itself: fastp quality trimming at Q25, MiXCR clonotype calling, in-frame beta chains only. A single entry per CDR3 protein holds the most common genes and DNA from its merged rows. The sample profile shows 150,000 to 200,000 distinct CDR3 sequences; roughly a tenth of them were found once. The ten top clones hold 12% of the sample.

The sample consisted of non-naive T cells sorted from PBMCs, taken roughly 45 days after vaccination. The cell subset or site label, as the study defines it: memory T cell fraction. The clonotype originates from a man over 45 who received an inactivated influenza vaccine. Donor details come from another sample of the same person, matched by shared clones. Recombination joined TRBV12-3 or TRBV12-4 with TRBJ1-2, and the D gene may be TRBD1, 5 bases matching. The CDR3 corresponds to CASSLNDRYGYTF. DNA sequence: TGTGCCAGCAGTTTGAACGACAGATATGGCTACACCTTC.